This note documents a single T cell receptor (beta chain) sequence. What it binds is not known. These data are taken from a study of beta chain features in type 1 diabetes. Whole-study results and caveats: In these data, an HLA type influence on TCRB rearrangement remained unresolved. Researchers report that Type 1 diabetes patients had moderately but significantly shorter TCRB CDR3s across all four CD4+ subsets.

Germline loops: CDR1 MNHNY, CDR2 SVGAGI (reference sequence). Trimming cost V 10 bases and J 4 bases; bases outside gene matches: 6. This CDR3 region has 13 residues. The sequenced template was cDNA made from the entire isolated RNA. Data came from immunoSEQ multiplex PCR; TCRdb stores just in-frame clones and leaves some out. The sample shows under 300,000 clones, approximately 8.1% of them seen only once. Sorting with CD45RO/CCR7/CD25/CD127/CD95/CD27 yielded naive, central memory, regulatory and stem-like memory CD4+ cells. V is TRBV6-6 and J is TRBJ1-2; 10 bases are a match to TRBD1. The sequenced material came from central memory CD4+ T cells from blood. The receptor's source is a woman aged 18 to 35 in good health. CDR3 sequence (DNA): TGTGCCACCGAGACAGGGGGCGCCTATGGCTACACCTTC. Translating gives CATETGGAYGYTF.